The 15 T cell receptor beta chains given below trace back to one sample, sequenced in a study of blood T cell repertoires in COVID-19. The method was immunoSEQ multiplex PCR; TCRdb's version includes in-frame clones alone and lacks a portion of them. This table holds some 350,000 clones, around nine tenths found once. The sequencing sample was made of PBMCs or T cells enriched from blood (not recorded which). Receptors were obtained from a man aged 25-45 years who had recovered from COVID-19.

The chain recombines TRBV4-1 with TRBJ1-3; D is unresolved. The V gene's germline CDR1 is MGHRA and CDR2 YSYEKL. The CDR3 length is 15 residues. V shed 1 base and J shed 5 bases, with 12 bases lying between them. This chain's CDR3 is CASSQGPGKRNTIYF. DNA for the CDR3: TGCGCCAGCAGCCAAGGTCCGGGGAAAAGAAACACCATATATTTT.

In this sample, this clone turned up once. The rearrangement uses TRBV28 and TRBJ2-2; 8 nucleotides align to TRBD1. The V gene's germline CDR1 is MDHEN and CDR2 SYDVKM. There are 16 residues in the CDR3. Unmatched junction bases numbered 12, after V lost 5 bases and J lost 7 bases. The CDR3 region has the DNA TGTGCCAGCAGTCCGACGGGACAGGAGCTCCACGGGGAGCTGTTTTTT. As protein: CASSPTGQELHGELFF.

The chain is built from TRBV5-8 and TRBJ1-6; 9 bases match TRBD1. Germline V gene sequence: CDR1 SGHTS, CDR2 YDEGEE. Trimming cost V 0 bases and J 4 bases; bases outside gene matches: 5. This CDR3 has 17 amino acids. CDR3 sequence reads: CASSLGTGTGYNSPLHF. The DNA of the CDR3 is TGTGCCAGCAGCTTGGGAACCGGGACAGGGTATAATTCACCCCTCCACTTT.

This chain connects TRBV10-3 to TRBJ2-3; a possible D gene is TRBD2 (5 bases). V was shortened by 3 bases and J by 0 bases, with 22 bases between the two germline ends. CDR3 length equals 19 residues. Germline CDR1 reads ENHRY; CDR2 reads SYGVKD. The CDR3 reads CAISEPTGGYQSSTDTQYF. The CDR3 DNA reads as TGTGCCATCAGTGAACCGACCGGAGGCTATCAATCTAGCACAGATACGCAGTATTTT.

The chain recombines TRBV7-6 with TRBJ2-1, with 12 bases lining up with TRBD1. The CDR3 is 16 amino acids. The ends lost 5 bases at V and 2 bases at J; junction bases unmatched: 4. The germline V gene has CDR1 SGHVS and CDR2 FNYEAQ. CDR3 DNA sequence: TGTGCCAGCAGCCCCGGGACAGGGGGCACCTACAATGAGCAGTTCTTC. Its protein product is CASSPGTGGTYNEQFF.

This clone has more than one count but fewer than ten. The chain employs TRBV4-1 and TRBJ1-5; unclear D gene. CDR1 and CDR2 from the germline V gene are MGHRA and YSYEKL. CDR3 size: 15 residues. The ends were cut back, 4 bases at V and 6 bases at J, with 16 bases in the middle. The CDR3 here is CASSPDVAAPQPQHF. CDR3 nucleotide sequence: TGCGCCAGCAGCCCAGATGTGGCCGCACCTCAGCCCCAGCATTTT.

This chain uses TRBV14 with TRBJ2-3, with 8 bases that match TRBD2. CDR3 length: 16 residues. Germline V CDR1 and CDR2: SGHDN, FVKESK. The V gene end was trimmed by 4 bases and the J gene end by 2 bases; junction bases not matched to a gene: 8. The CDR3 spells CASSPLAGGFTDTQYF. CDR3 coding DNA: TGTGCCAGCAGCCCCCTTGCGGGGGGTTTCACAGATACGCAGTATTTT. The full variable domain, completed using reference TRBV14 and TRBJ2-3, is EAGVTQFPSHSVIEKGQTVTLRCDPISGHDNLYWYRRVMGKEIKFLLHFVKESKQDESGMPNNRFLAERTGGTYSTLKVQPAELEDSGVYFCASSPLAGGFTDTQYFGPGTRLTVL.

The rearrangement links TRBV6-1 to TRBJ2-5; 8 nucleotides align to TRBD2. Trimming cost V 1 base and J 4 bases; bases outside gene matches: 5. This CDR3 has 15 amino acids. Germline V lookup: CDR1 MNHNS, CDR2 SASEGT. The CDR3 protein is CASSEGRGVGETQYF. CDR3 bases: TGTGCCAGCAGTGAAGGGCGGGGGGTAGGAGAGACCCAGTACTTC.

The CDR3 protein is CSLSGAETQYF. Written as DNA, the CDR3 is TGCAGCCTCTCAGGGGCGGAGACCCAGTACTTC. The chain employs TRBV29-1 and TRBJ2-5, with a possible D match to TRBD1 (6 bases). V was clipped by 8 bases and J by 5 bases, with 12 bases between them. The CDR3 consists of 11 residues. The germline V gene encodes CDR1 SQVTM and CDR2 ANQGSEA.

The genes are TRBV2 and TRBJ1-2; D call uncertain. Germline lookup yields CDR1 SNHLY and CDR2 FYNNEI. The V gene lost 7 bases and the J gene lost 5 bases, with 17 bases spanning the gap. The CDR3 loop spans 14 amino acids. The CDR3 sequence is CASTEGSGIYGYTF. In DNA form, the CDR3 reads TGTGCCAGCACTGAGGGCAGCGGAATTTATGGCTACACCTTC.

The V call is TRBV19, the J call TRBJ1-1; D not resolved. Trimming shortened V by 6 bases and J by 2 bases, and 19 bases separated the two germline ends. This CDR3 is 16 amino acids long. Germline assignment: CDR1 LNHDA and CDR2 SQIVND (reference sequence). The CDR3 protein is CASSTLNRVVNTEAFF. The CDR3 coding sequence is TGTGCCAGTAGCACCCTAAACCGGGTTGTTAACACTGAAGCTTTCTTT.

V usage is TRBV11-2 and J usage is TRBJ2-5; 8 nucleotides line up with TRBD1. CDR1 is SGHAT, CDR2 FQNNGV, per germline. The CDR3 has 14 residues. V trimming: 1 base; J trimming: 5 bases; junction bases outside the gene matches: 3. CDR3 protein: CASSLGQGRETQYF. In DNA form, the CDR3 reads TGTGCCAGCAGCTTAGGACAGGGGAGGGAGACCCAGTACTTC.

The chain employs TRBV6-5 and TRBJ2-1; 10 positions match TRBD1. V lost 1 base, J lost 7 bases, and 4 bases stayed unmatched. Germline CDR1 and CDR2: MNHEY and SVGAGI. The CDR3 loop spans 15 amino acids. This CDR3 is CASSYWGTGENEQFF. For the CDR3, the DNA is TGTGCCAGCAGTTACTGGGGGACAGGGGAGAATGAGCAGTTCTTC.

This rearrangement joins TRBV5-6 to TRBJ2-7; TRBD1 matches 7 bases. The CDR3 length is 13 residues. V was clipped by 4 bases and J by 2 bases; unmatched bases: 3. Germline V gene data show CDR1 as SGHDT and CDR2 as YYEEEE. CDR3 bases: TGTGCCAGCAGCCCGGGGACAGCCTACGAGCAGTACTTC. This encodes CASSPGTAYEQYF.

This chain connects TRBV2 to TRBJ2-2; the D is unclear. CDR1 is SNHLY, CDR2 FYNNEI, per germline. The length of the CDR3 is 12 residues. V lost 7 bases, J lost 5 bases, and 8 bases lay in between. The CDR3 here is CASTQTTGELFF. The CDR3 DNA follows: TGTGCCAGCACCCAGACAACCGGGGAGCTGTTTTTT.